The rows below give T cell receptor beta chains drawn from one sample of a study of T cells in Graves' hyperthyroidism and ophthalmopathy. Using its own MiXCR run on the multiplex PCR reads, TCRdb lists one record per CDR3 protein. The table lists a few hundred thousand distinct CDR3 sequences, 40% to 55% of them singletons, with around 44% in the top ten. Sequences were obtained from peripheral blood or thyroid tissue (not recorded which). The receptor set was obtained from an adult woman with Graves' disease, either hyperthyroidism or ophthalmopathy (not recorded which). The CDR3 runs from the conserved cysteine through the conserved F or W. D genes are given only for firm matches. Some rows have no size entry. The others give once, few or many, or a class for an expanded clone.

j_call	d_call	v_call	clone_size	cdr3_nt	cdr3_aa
TRBJ1-5	-	TRBV6-9	once	TGTGCCAGCAGTGACCCTCATAACAATCAGCCCCAGCATTTT	CASSDPHNNQPQHF
TRBJ1-6	TRBD1	TRBV20-1	many	TGCAGTGCTACTCGGGACAGAAGGACCTATAATTCACCCCTCCACTTT	CSATRDRRTYNSPLHF
TRBJ2-5	TRBD2	TRBV29-1	-	TGCAGCGTTGAGAGCGGGGTTGGAGAGACCCAGTACTTC	CSVESGVGETQYF
TRBJ2-6	-	TRBV4-2	-	TGTGCCAGCAGAGGAGAAACAGGGTCTGGGGCCAACGTCCTGACTTTC	CASRGETGSGANVLTF
TRBJ2-2	TRBD2	TRBV2	-	TGTGCCAGCAGTGGTGCTAGCGGGAGCTATAACACCGGGGAGCTGTTTTTT	CASSGASGSYNTGELFF
TRBJ1-2	-	TRBV6-5	-	TGTGCCAGCAGTTACGGGACATCCAGGCCCTATGGCTACACCTTC	CASSYGTSRPYGYTF
TRBJ2-7	-	TRBV7-9	-	TGTGCCAGCAGCCACCGGGACACATCCTACGAGCAGTACTTC	CASSHRDTSYEQYF
TRBJ2-5	-	TRBV11-1	-	TGTGCCAGCAGCCCGCTGGGGCGCGGGGACCACCAAGAGACCCAGTACTTC	CASSPLGRGDHQETQYF
TRBJ1-2	-	TRBV2	-	TGTGCCAGCAGGGTCAGGGCCTCCCGGGATGGCTACACCTTC	CASRVRASRDGYTF
TRBJ1-2	-	TRBV5-1	many	TGCGCCAGCACCTGGGGAGAGGAGGATGGCTACACCTTC	CASTWGEEDGYTF
TRBJ2-7	-	TRBV5-1	-	TGCGCCAGCAGCCTCAGTGTTCCTCCCTACGAGCAGTACTTC	CASSLSVPPYEQYF
TRBJ1-6	-	TRBV7-2	-	TGTGCCAGCAGCTTAGGCACAGAAAGGGCACCCCTCCACTTT	CASSLGTERAPLHF
TRBJ2-2	-	TRBV7-2	-	-	CASVPFGSGTFGELLF
TRBJ1-4	-	TRBV29-1	-	TGCAGCGTTGTCCGGAACACTGAAAAACTGTTTTTT	CSVVRNTEKLFF
TRBJ2-7	-	TRBV20-1	many	TGCAGTGCTAGAGTTGGGGGATCGACCTACGAGCAGTACTTC	CSARVGGSTYEQYF
TRBJ1-1	-	TRBV7-9	many	TGTGCCAGCAGCTTATGGGAGAACACTGAAGCTTTCTTT	CASSLWENTEAFF
TRBJ1-5	-	TRBV11-2	many	TGTGCCAGCAGCTCTACACCACGGGACCAGCCCCAGCATTTT	CASSSTPRDQPQHF
TRBJ2-7	TRBD2	TRBV9	many	TGTGCCAGCAGCGCGACTAGCGGAGAGATATACGAGCAGTACTTC	CASSATSGEIYEQYF
TRBJ2-5	-	TRBV6-5	many	TGTGCCAGCGCTGGTTATGGGAAGACCCAGTACTTC	CASAGYGKTQYF
TRBJ1-6	TRBD1	TRBV7-6	-	TGTGCCAGCAGTTCAGGACAGGGTCTTCGTTCACCCCTCCACTTT	CASSSGQGLRSPLHF
TRBJ2-7	TRBD2	TRBV29-1	-	TGCAGCGTTGAACAAGCGGGAACAGTGTACGAGCAGTACTTC	CSVEQAGTVYEQYF
TRBJ1-3	-	TRBV20-1	many	TGCAGTGCTAGAAACAGGGTTTGGGACGGAAACACCATATATTTT	CSARNRVWDGNTIYF
TRBJ2-7	-	TRBV6-5	-	TGTGCCAGCAGTTTATCGACAGGCCACTACGAGCAGTACTTC	CASSLSTGHYEQYF
TRBJ2-7	TRBD2	TRBV9	-	TGTGCCAGCAGCGCAGGGCGGGAGGGCTACGAGCAGTACTTC	CASSAGREGYEQYF
TRBJ2-3	TRBD2	TRBV9	-	TGTGCCAGCAGCCCGGGACTAGCGGGAGGTGTGACAGATACGCAGTATTTT	CASSPGLAGGVTDTQYF
TRBJ2-2	-	TRBV2	-	TGTGCCAGCCAAAAGACAGTAACCGGGGAGCTGTTTTTT	CASQKTVTGELFF
TRBJ1-4	-	TRBV7-2	many	TGTGCCAGCAGCTCCGGGGGAACGGATGAAAAACTGTTTTTT	CASSSGGTDEKLFF
TRBJ1-1	-	TRBV7-3	-	TGTGCCAGCAGCTTAACGAGGGCAGGGGAGGCTTTCTTT	CASSLTRAGEAFF
TRBJ1-2	-	TRBV15	-	TGTGCCACCAGCCGGGACAAGGTTGGCTACACCTTC	CATSRDKVGYTF
TRBJ2-7	-	TRBV5-5	-	TGTGCCAGCAGCTTGGCCCCGGGAGAGTTTCGCGAGCAGTACTTC	CASSLAPGEFREQYF
TRBJ1-4	-	TRBV3-1	few	TGTGCCAGCAGCCAGACCGGGGACCGGGGAAAACTGTTTTTT	CASSQTGDRGKLFF
TRBJ1-4	TRBD1	TRBV7-9	many	TGTGCCAGCAGCCTTAATCCCTCCAGGGGGCGCGATGAAAAACTGTTTTTT	CASSLNPSRGRDEKLFF
TRBJ1-1	-	TRBV11-2	-	TGTGCCAGCAGCCAACCCGGACAGATGACTGAAGCTTTCTTT	CASSQPGQMTEAFF
TRBJ2-7	-	TRBV29-1	-	TGCAGCGTTGAAGATAACGAGGCCGAGCAGTACTTC	CSVEDNEAEQYF
TRBJ2-7	-	TRBV2	few	TGTGCCAGCAGGGCCGACGGCGGGACCCACGAGCAGTACTTC	CASRADGGTHEQYF
TRBJ1-5	-	TRBV7-3	-	TGTGCCAGCAGCTTAATGGCGGGGAACACCGGGGGCATTCAGCCCCAGCATTTT	CASSLMAGNTGGIQPQHF
TRBJ2-7	-	TRBV7-9	-	TGTGCCAGCAACCGGATCGGCCGCTACGAGCAGTACTTC	CASNRIGRYEQYF
TRBJ1-2	-	TRBV29-1	many	TGCAGCGTTGAGGAGGGGGAAGGTGGAGGCTACACCTTC	CSVEEGEGGGYTF
TRBJ1-1	-	TRBV20-1	many	TGCAGTGCCATGCCGGGGAACACTGAAGCTTTCTTT	CSAMPGNTEAFF
TRBJ2-2	TRBD2	TRBV5-1	few	TGCGCCAGCAGCTTGAGGTGGACTAGCGGGACGGGCGGGGAGCTGTTTTTT	CASSLRWTSGTGGELFF
TRBJ2-7	-	TRBV20-1	-	TGCAGTGCCCTAAAGGACAGTAAGACCTACGAGCAGTACTTC	CSALKDSKTYEQYF
TRBJ2-7	-	TRBV20-1	many	TGCAGTGCTAGAGTGTTTCCGGGACACGAAGCCTACGAGCAGTACTTC	CSARVFPGHEAYEQYF
TRBJ2-2	-	TRBV29-1	few	TGCAGCGTGGATAGCGCGAACACCGGGGAGCTGTTTTTT	CSVDSANTGELFF
TRBJ1-1	-	TRBV19	many	TGTGCCAGTAGTATAAACGCGAACACTGAAGCTTTCTTT	CASSINANTEAFF
TRBJ1-6	-	TRBV15	-	TGTGCTAGAAGGATTAATTCACCCCTCCACTTT	CARRINSPLHF
TRBJ1-5	-	TRBV5-1	-	TGTGCCAGCAGCTCCGAATCGGGCAATCAGCCCCAGCATTTT	CASSSESGNQPQHF
TRBJ1-6	TRBD1	TRBV28	-	TGTGCCAGCAGTTTGGGGACAGGCGGGTCACCCCTCCACTTT	CASSLGTGGSPLHF
TRBJ1-2	-	TRBV3-1	many	TGTGCCTACTCCCCAGGGGTGTCCTTCTATGGCTACACCTTC	CAYSPGVSFYGYTF
TRBJ2-2	-	TRBV7-7	many	TGTGCTAGCAGCCCTCGGGCCCCCATGACGAACACCGGGGAGCTGTTTTTT	CASSPRAPMTNTGELFF
TRBJ2-2	TRBD2	TRBV20-1	once	TGCAGTGCTAGAGATGAGGGAGGGACTTACACCGGGGAGCTGTTTTTT	CSARDEGGTYTGELFF